This is a list of T cell receptor beta chains from one sample in a study of blood T cell repertoires in COVID-19. TCRdb keeps only in-frame clones here, not all; method: immunoSEQ multiplex PCR. The data show under 300,000 clones, 88% seen once. Sequencing was carried out using PBMCs or T cells enriched from blood (not recorded which). The receptors here all came from a woman aged 45-60 years who had recovered from COVID-19. Each CDR3 is given with its conserved first and last residue. Where a row states a size, it is once, few, many or the class of an expanded clone; other rows omit it.

clone size: NA; J gene: TRBJ1-1; V gene: TRBV19; CDR3 protein: CASSGQNEAFF
clone size: NA; J gene: TRBJ2-7; V gene: TRBV15; CDR3 protein: CATSKPGQGHEQYF
clone size: NA; J gene: TRBJ2-1; V gene: TRBV12-5; CDR3 protein: CASGLVRGGRTNSYNEQFF
clone size: once; J gene: TRBJ2-3; V gene: TRBV9; CDR3 protein: CASSVDGGTTFNTQYF
clone size: NA; J gene: TRBJ2-2; V gene: TRBV2; CDR3 protein: CASRRAQNTGELFF
clone size: NA; J gene: TRBJ2-7; V gene: TRBV28; CDR3 protein: CASTPGTSGVLEQYF
clone size: NA; J gene: TRBJ2-5; V gene: TRBV30; CDR3 protein: CAWSVYSQETQYF
clone size: once; J gene: TRBJ1-4; V gene: TRBV3-1/TRBV3-2; CDR3 protein: CASSRRTGENEKLFF
clone size: NA; J gene: TRBJ1-1; V gene: TRBV11-3; CDR3 protein: CASSSQTDSNTEAFF
clone size: many; J gene: TRBJ1-2; V gene: TRBV9; CDR3 protein: CASSQSLRTGGYGYTF
clone size: NA; J gene: TRBJ1-1; V gene: TRBV7-3; CDR3 protein: CASSLYRDSEAFF
clone size: NA; J gene: TRBJ1-6; V gene: TRBV28; CDR3 protein: CATINRSSYNSPLHF
clone size: NA; J gene: TRBJ2-2; V gene: TRBV29-1; CDR3 protein: CSVGTRLTGELFF
clone size: NA; J gene: TRBJ2-5; V gene: TRBV11-2; CDR3 protein: CASSQIAGEPWETQYF
clone size: few; J gene: TRBJ2-1; V gene: TRBV12-1; CDR3 protein: CASSRGTSGSSSYNEQFF
clone size: once; J gene: TRBJ2-7; V gene: TRBV24-1; CDR3 protein: CATTVGGAYEQYF
clone size: NA; J gene: TRBJ2-3; V gene: TRBV7-3; CDR3 protein: CASSFGHASTDTQYF
clone size: NA; J gene: TRBJ1-2; V gene: TRBV19; CDR3 protein: CASSIATGNYGYTF
clone size: NA; J gene: TRBJ1-2; V gene: TRBV25-1; CDR3 protein: CASSEEEIYGYTF
clone size: few; J gene: TRBJ1-2; V gene: TRBV28; CDR3 protein: CASSPTGRPNYGYTF
clone size: NA; J gene: TRBJ2-5; V gene: TRBV20-1; CDR3 protein: CSASPRTSGRTPTDQYF
clone size: NA; J gene: TRBJ2-3; V gene: TRBV30; CDR3 protein: CAWRRLWREDTDTQYF
clone size: NA; J gene: TRBJ2-6; V gene: TRBV19; CDR3 protein: CASSRGLAGPGANVLTF
clone size: NA; J gene: TRBJ2-2; V gene: TRBV12-5; CDR3 protein: CASGESGRAGELFF
clone size: NA; J gene: TRBJ1-2; V gene: TRBV5-4; CDR3 protein: CASSLGVQGARDYGYTF
clone size: NA; J gene: TRBJ2-3; V gene: TRBV19; CDR3 protein: CASRSLLAGPPSITDTQYF
clone size: NA; J gene: TRBJ2-2; V gene: TRBV4-1; CDR3 protein: CASSQASGGAGELFF
clone size: NA; J gene: TRBJ1-4; V gene: TRBV9; CDR3 protein: CASSMTGTGREKLFF
clone size: NA; J gene: TRBJ2-3; V gene: TRBV28; CDR3 protein: CASSFVRPRPDTQYF
clone size: NA; J gene: TRBJ2-1; V gene: TRBV28; CDR3 protein: CASRWRRGNEQFF
clone size: NA; J gene: TRBJ1-5; V gene: TRBV19; CDR3 protein: CASSGTGVVQPQHF
clone size: NA; J gene: TRBJ2-3; V gene: TRBV21-1; CDR3 protein: CASSKAKREVSDTQYF
clone size: NA; J gene: TRBJ2-3; V gene: TRBV4-3; CDR3 protein: CASSQDGGTSGPDTQYF
clone size: NA; J gene: TRBJ2-7; V gene: TRBV25-1; CDR3 protein: CASSEESVPLYEQYF
clone size: NA; J gene: TRBJ2-2; V gene: TRBV19; CDR3 protein: CASSVRQGLGTGELFF
clone size: NA; J gene: TRBJ1-4; V gene: TRBV19; CDR3 protein: CASSRTGLNEKLFF
clone size: NA; J gene: TRBJ2-4; V gene: TRBV7-2; CDR3 protein: CASSPLRLKNIQYF
clone size: NA; J gene: TRBJ1-4; V gene: TRBV11-2; CDR3 protein: CASSLGRGTPYEKLFF
clone size: NA; J gene: TRBJ1-6; V gene: TRBV30; CDR3 protein: CAWSTGGFSVSPLHF
clone size: NA; J gene: TRBJ2-1; V gene: TRBV2; CDR3 protein: CASSVRTSGSREQFF
clone size: NA; J gene: TRBJ2-7; V gene: TRBV28; CDR3 protein: CASSMGQGSGYEQYF
clone size: few; J gene: TRBJ1-1; V gene: TRBV6-8; CDR3 protein: CASRRVPGQGPNTEAFF
clone size: NA; J gene: TRBJ2-3; V gene: TRBV3-1/TRBV3-2; CDR3 protein: CASSGGLANTQYF
clone size: NA; J gene: TRBJ2-5; V gene: TRBV18; CDR3 protein: CASSRARAAQETQYF
clone size: NA; J gene: TRBJ2-7; V gene: TRBV7-2; CDR3 protein: CASSHHRVSLSYEQYF
clone size: NA; J gene: TRBJ1-1; V gene: TRBV7-2; CDR3 protein: CASSVDRGRDEAFF
clone size: NA; J gene: TRBJ2-6; V gene: TRBV24-1; CDR3 protein: CATSEQTGRANVLTF
clone size: NA; J gene: TRBJ1-2; V gene: TRBV27; CDR3 protein: CASSLYQAGGYTF